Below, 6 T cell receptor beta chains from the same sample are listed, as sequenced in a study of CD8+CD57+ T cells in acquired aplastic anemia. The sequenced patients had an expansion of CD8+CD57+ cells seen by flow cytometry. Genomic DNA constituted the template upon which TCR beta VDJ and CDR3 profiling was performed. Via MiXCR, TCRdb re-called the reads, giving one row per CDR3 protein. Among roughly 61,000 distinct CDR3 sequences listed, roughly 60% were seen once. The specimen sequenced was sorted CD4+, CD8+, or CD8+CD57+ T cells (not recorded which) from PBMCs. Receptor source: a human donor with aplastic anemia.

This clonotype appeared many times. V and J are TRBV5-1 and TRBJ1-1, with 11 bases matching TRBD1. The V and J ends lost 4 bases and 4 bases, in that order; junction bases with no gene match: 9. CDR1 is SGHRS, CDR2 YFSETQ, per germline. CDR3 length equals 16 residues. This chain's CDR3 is CASSVGTGGYGTEAFF. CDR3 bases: TGCGCCAGCAGCGTGGGGACAGGGGGGTACGGCACTGAAGCTTTCTTT.

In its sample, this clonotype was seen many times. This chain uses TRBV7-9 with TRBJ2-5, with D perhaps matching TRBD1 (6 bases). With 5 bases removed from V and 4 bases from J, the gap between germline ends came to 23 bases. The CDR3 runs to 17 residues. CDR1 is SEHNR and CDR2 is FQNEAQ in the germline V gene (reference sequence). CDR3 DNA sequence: TGTGCCAGCAGCCCGAGTCGTCAGGGCAGGGGTCGAGAGACCCAGTACTTC. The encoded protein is CASSPSRQGRGRETQYF.

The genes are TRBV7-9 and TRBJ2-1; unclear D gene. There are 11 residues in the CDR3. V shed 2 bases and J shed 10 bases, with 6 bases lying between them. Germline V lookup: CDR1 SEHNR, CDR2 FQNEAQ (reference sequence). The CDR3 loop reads CASSLNQEQFF. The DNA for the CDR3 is TGTGCCAGCAGCTTAAACCAGGAGCAGTTCTTC.

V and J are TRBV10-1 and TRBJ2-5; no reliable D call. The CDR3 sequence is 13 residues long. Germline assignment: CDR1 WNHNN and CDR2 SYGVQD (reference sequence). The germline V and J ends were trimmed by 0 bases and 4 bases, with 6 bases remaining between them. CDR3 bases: TGCGCCAGCAGTGAGTCGGGGTCAGAGACCCAGTACTTC. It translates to CASSESGSETQYF.

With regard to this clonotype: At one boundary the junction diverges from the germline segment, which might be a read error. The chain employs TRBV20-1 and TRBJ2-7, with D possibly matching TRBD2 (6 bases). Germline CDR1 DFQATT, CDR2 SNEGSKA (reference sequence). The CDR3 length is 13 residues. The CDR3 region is CSTTTGEAGERYF. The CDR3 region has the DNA TGCAGTACCACTACGGGGGAGGCCGGCGAGCGGTACTTC.

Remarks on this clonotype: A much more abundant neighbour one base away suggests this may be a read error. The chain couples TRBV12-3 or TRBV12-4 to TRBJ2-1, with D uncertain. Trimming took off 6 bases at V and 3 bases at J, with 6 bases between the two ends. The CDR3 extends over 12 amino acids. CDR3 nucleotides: TGTGCCAGCAGCCAATTCTACAATGAGCAGTTCTTC. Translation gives CASSQFYNEQFF.